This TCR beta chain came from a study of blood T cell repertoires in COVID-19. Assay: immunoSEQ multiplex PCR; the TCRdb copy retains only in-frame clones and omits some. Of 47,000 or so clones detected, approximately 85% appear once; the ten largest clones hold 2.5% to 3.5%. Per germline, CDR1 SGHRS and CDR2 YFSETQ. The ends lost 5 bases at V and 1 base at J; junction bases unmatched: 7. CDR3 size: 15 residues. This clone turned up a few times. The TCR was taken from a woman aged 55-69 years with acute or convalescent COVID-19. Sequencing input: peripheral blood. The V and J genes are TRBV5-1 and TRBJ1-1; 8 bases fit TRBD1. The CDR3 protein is CASSGTGAPNTEAFF. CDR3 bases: TGCGCCAGCAGTGGGACAGGTGCCCCGAACACTGAAGCTTTCTTT.